This T cell receptor beta chain was documented in a study of shared clonotypes between healthy human individuals. Study-wide findings and caveats: Non-shared clonotypes had lower generation probabilities than those shared by all four donors. Estimated clonotype richness was generally higher in naive than memory subsets.

In the authors' methods: ImmunoSEQ output held junction-only sequences without quality scores, so filtering differed. The assay was immunoSEQ multiplex PCR, and TCRdb's table has in-frame clones only and misses some. That table is the source of V, J and clone size, and D and trimming were worked out from the DNA. Found here are about 2.1 million clones, 90% to 95% of them singletons; the top ten hold more than 1.5%. Selected positively for CCR7 and CD45RO-negative, naive CD8 cells excluded terminally differentiated effector memory CD45RA+ cells. Study donors comprised healthy, HIV-negative adults devoid of recent acute infection or vaccination. As concerns this clone: Its antigen is still unknown.

The CDR3 consists of 14 residues. Trimming left V 2 bases short and J 4 bases short, with 11 bases between. In germline, CDR1 is MNHEY, CDR2 SMNVEV (reference sequence). This chain uses TRBV27 with TRBJ2-5; possibly TRBD1 for D (5 bases). Sequenced input: naive CD8+ T cells from PBMCs. The sequence was collected from a man aged 18 to 30 in good health. Some clones in this sample may be carry-over from other donors' samples. The CDR3 loop is CASSLGSRVETQYF. CDR3 DNA sequence: TGTGCCAGCAGTTTAGGATCCAGGGTAGAGACCCAGTACTTC.